Reported below is one T cell receptor beta chain. Its antigen is currently unknown. The data were obtained in a study of shared clonotypes between healthy human individuals. The V gene's germline CDR1 is WNHNN and CDR2 SYGVQD (reference sequence). V shed 8 bases and J shed 0 bases, with 15 bases lying between them. The CDR3 extends over 15 amino acids. Findings and limits, study-wide: It was observed that 5% to 6.5% of naive CD4 clonotypes were shared across several donors.

Researchers ran the assay at a deep level. TCRdb's table, derived via immunoSEQ multiplex PCR, lists solely in-frame clones and lacks some. The sample contains about 2 million clones, about 95% of which appear only once. As defined, naive CD8 cells were CD45RO-negative and positively selected for CCR7, with terminally differentiated effector memory CD45RA+ cells excluded. The donors, healthy adults who were HIV-negative, had experienced no recent acute infections or vaccinations. This sequence joins TRBV10-1 and TRBJ2-3, with D hard to call. The sample consisted of naive CD8+ T cells sorted from blood. The receptor was isolated from a man younger than 35 in good health. The CDR3 DNA reads TGCGCCAGCGGGGAAGGACCCACAAGCACAGATACGCAGTATTTT. Translating it yields CASGEGPTSTDTQYF.